The 20 T cell receptor beta chains reported below all come from one sample, sequenced in a study of T cell repertoires in cytomegalovirus infection (dated 2019 in TCRdb). This sample was sequenced with an Illumina HiSeq 1500. The public reads were quality trimmed at Q25 with fastp and then assembled into clones with MiXCR by TCRdb, keeping productive beta chains. Each CDR3 protein gets just one entry, which takes the most common genes and DNA from the rows behind it. The sample table holds roughly 600,000 distinct CDR3 sequences, of which roughly a quarter were seen once. Roughly 8% of the sample is taken by the ten largest. Sequencing was performed on CD8+ T cells from PBMCs. Receptors originate from a human donor in good health (CMV status not recorded). Some clones in this sample may be carry-over from other donors' samples.

The chain joins TRBV28 to TRBJ2-1, with 13 bases identical to TRBD2. The CDR3 is 18 amino acids. From germline, CDR1 is MDHEN and CDR2 SYDVKM. With 2 bases clipped from V and 0 bases from J, the junction kept 4 bases outside the gene matches. CDR3 nucleotide sequence: TGTGCCAGCAGTTTACAACTAGCGGGGGGGAGCTCCTACAATGAGCAGTTCTTC. This sequence encodes CASSLQLAGGSSYNEQFF.

This clonotype was seen many times. J is TRBJ2-1 and V is TRBV7-2; no clear D gene. Trimming pared 4 bases from V and 4 bases from J, leaving 11 bases between. The germline V gene has CDR1 SGHTA and CDR2 FQGNSA. The CDR3 runs 14 residues. CDR3 amino acids: CASSYLGVYNEQFF. The CDR3 DNA reads as TGTGCCAGCAGCTATCTCGGAGTTTACAATGAGCAGTTCTTC.

The rearrangement uses TRBV20-1 and TRBJ1-5; D remains unclear. V was pared by 1 base and J by 0 bases, with 13 bases between. The length of the CDR3 is 16 residues. The V gene's germline CDR1 is DFQATT and CDR2 SNEGSKA (reference sequence). The CDR3 region has the DNA TGCAGTGCTAGAGGAACACTGATGGTTAGCAATCAGCCCCAGCATTTT. This gives the protein CSARGTLMVSNQPQHF.

This clonotype was seen more than once but under ten times. The genes are TRBV6-5 and TRBJ1-1; 8 nucleotides line up with TRBD1. V trimming: 2 bases; J trimming: 5 bases; junction bases outside the gene matches: 7. The CDR3 runs to 15 residues. From germline, CDR1 is MNHEY and CDR2 SVGAGI. The chain's CDR3 is CASSYGTGRGTEAFF. CDR3 nucleotide sequence: TGTGCCAGCAGTTACGGGACAGGCCGCGGGACTGAAGCTTTCTTT.

A few counts support this clonotype. The chain has TRBV7-2 and TRBJ2-1; TRBD2 is a possible D gene (7 bases). The CDR3 extends over 14 amino acids. The germline V gene has CDR1 SGHTA and CDR2 FQGNSA. Trimming left V 5 bases short and J 10 bases short, with 18 bases between. The CDR3 sequence: CASSLMGGAGEQFF. CDR3 DNA sequence: TGTGCCAGCAGCCTCATGGGGGGGGCCGGGGAGCAGTTCTTC.

This clonotype was picked up many times. The chain recombines TRBV10-3 with TRBJ2-1, with a tentative D call TRBD1 (6 bases). The CDR3 runs to 14 residues. The germline V gene has CDR1 ENHRY and CDR2 SYGVKD. V lost 7 bases to trimming and J lost 5 bases, with 15 bases between them. The CDR3 loop reads CAINRQESDNEQFF. The CDR3 nucleotides are TGTGCCATCAACAGACAGGAATCCGACAATGAGCAGTTCTTC.

This clonotype came up many times. V usage is TRBV6-1 and J usage is TRBJ1-5; TRBD1 aligns across 8 bases. The V segment lost 6 bases and the J segment 5 bases; nucleotides outside the gene matches: 9. The length of the CDR3 is 15 residues. CDR1 is MNHNS, CDR2 SASEGT, per germline. Here the CDR3 DNA reads TGTGCCAGCAGGAATTCAGGGGGCAGGGATCAGCCCCAGCATTTT. Its translation is CASRNSGGRDQPQHF.

On this clonotype itself: The junction departs from germline at one end; a sequencing error may be responsible. The chain uses TRBV7-3 and TRBJ2-1; no firm D call. CDR1 is SGHTA, CDR2 FQGTGA, per germline. The CDR3 extends over 12 amino acids. The CDR3 is CANSLLSNEQFF. CDR3 nucleotides: TGTGCCAACAGCTTATTGAGTAACGAGCAGTTCTTC.

This clonotype was picked up a small number of times. The V and J genes are TRBV20-1 and TRBJ1-2; 9 nucleotides align to TRBD1. CDR1 is DFQATT and CDR2 is SNEGSKA in the germline V gene (reference sequence). V shed 0 bases, J shed 10 bases, and the junction held 15 bases outside the gene matches. The CDR3 loop spans 16 amino acids. CDR3 sequence: CSARDRTVRTGEVYTF. CDR3 DNA sequence: TGCAGTGCTAGAGATCGGACGGTGAGGACAGGGGAGGTCTACACCTTC.

The sample holds a few counts of this clonotype. V gene TRBV2 combines with J gene TRBJ2-3; D unclear. The germline gives CDR1 SNHLY, CDR2 FYNNEI. V lost 0 bases, J lost 3 bases, and 10 bases lay in between. The CDR3 totals 15 residues. The CDR3 DNA is TGTGCCAGCAGTGAAGCGCCCGGTTGGACAGATACGCAGTATTTT. This translates into CASSEAPGWTDTQYF.

This clonotype was observed at least ten times. The V gene is TRBV7-9, the J gene TRBJ2-3; D is undetermined. CDR1 and CDR2 (germline): SEHNR, FQNEAQ (reference sequence). The CDR3 has 12 amino acids. V shed 5 bases and J shed 4 bases, with 7 bases lying between them. CDR3 in amino acids: CASSQDADTQYF. CDR3 sequence (DNA): TGTGCCAGCAGCCAGGACGCAGATACGCAGTATTTT.

The chain has TRBV13 and TRBJ2-2; D might be TRBD1 or TRBD2, each matching 6 bases. The CDR3 spans 17 residues. Germline CDR1 and CDR2: PRHDT and FYEKMQ (reference sequence). Trimming left V 5 bases short and J 0 bases short, with 16 bases between. The CDR3 here is CASSLLMGGPNTGELFF. The CDR3 bases are TGTGCCAGCAGCCTCCTGATGGGGGGCCCGAACACCGGGGAGCTGTTTTTT.

The table lists this clonotype with a count of one. J is TRBJ2-7 and V is TRBV20-1; D is perhaps TRBD2 (6 bases). The CDR3 extends over 11 amino acids. The germline V gene has CDR1 DFQATT and CDR2 SNEGSKA (reference sequence). V was clipped by 3 bases and J by 5 bases, with 8 bases between them. The CDR3 sequence: CSARGTHEQYV. CDR3 nucleotides: TGCAGTGCTAGGGGGACTCACGAGCAGTACGTC.

The chain joins TRBV6-6 to TRBJ1-5; 9 bases align to TRBD1. Germline V gene lookup returns CDR1 MNHNY and CDR2 SVGAGI (reference sequence). With 2 bases clipped from V and 6 bases from J, the junction kept 14 bases outside the gene matches. CDR3 length equals 18 residues. The CDR3 bases are TGTGCCAGCAGTTACCCGGGACAGGGATGGGCAGCAAGTCAGCCCCAGCATTTT. Its translation is CASSYPGQGWAASQPQHF.

The chain joins TRBV28 to TRBJ2-5; tentatively, D is TRBD1 (5 bases). The V end lost 6 bases, the J end lost 2 bases, and 19 bases lay between the germline ends. The CDR3 has 16 residues. Germline V gene data show CDR1 as MDHEN and CDR2 as SYDVKM. The CDR3 spells CASSYPSTELQETQYF. The CDR3 DNA reads as TGTGCCAGCAGCTATCCTTCGACAGAACTACAAGAGACCCAGTACTTC.

This clonotype was detected ten times or more. DNA for the CDR3: TGTGCCAGCAGCTTGAGAGGGGGGGGGCCAGGGAGCGAGCAGTACTTC. The encoded protein is CASSLRGGGPGSEQYF. This rearrangement joins TRBV7-2 to TRBJ2-7; a weak D match, TRBD2 (7 bases). The CDR3 consists of 16 residues. The V and J ends lost 3 bases and 6 bases respectively, with 21 bases between them. CDR1 and CDR2 (germline): SGHTA, FQGNSA.

This clonotype showed up many times. V gene TRBV7-8 combines with J gene TRBJ1-1; D might be TRBD1 (6 bases). CDR1 and CDR2 from the germline V gene are SGHVS and FQNEAQ. V was clipped by 4 bases and J by 1 base, with 19 bases between them. The CDR3 is made up of 17 amino acids. The CDR3 region is CASSSTRGSRGNTEAFF. CDR3 nucleotide sequence: TGTGCCAGCAGCTCGACCAGGGGCTCCCGAGGGAACACTGAAGCTTTCTTT.

This clonotype showed up just a few times. The V and J genes are TRBV20-1 and TRBJ1-2; 9 nucleotides line up with TRBD1. The CDR3 spans 15 residues. CDR1 and CDR2 (germline): DFQATT, SNEGSKA (reference sequence). Trimming removed 0 bases from V and 8 bases from J; junction bases left unmatched: 10. CDR3 nucleotides: TGCAGTGCTAGAGACAAACAGGGGGCCCAAAGGGGCTACACCTTC. Its protein product is CSARDKQGAQRGYTF.

This clonotype was observed a handful of times. The chain carries TRBV7-9 and TRBJ2-3, with TRBD1 matching over 8 bases. V was pared by 3 bases and J by 0 bases, with 5 bases of the junction left unmatched. CDR3 length: 16 residues. The germline gives CDR1 SEHNR, CDR2 FQNEAQ (reference sequence). CDR3 nucleotide sequence: TGTGCCAGCAGCTTGTTTGGGGACAGGAGCACAGATACGCAGTATTTT. It yields the protein CASSLFGDRSTDTQYF.

The rearrangement joins TRBV29-1 to TRBJ2-5; D is perhaps TRBD1 (6 bases). CDR3 length: 16 amino acids. V lost 4 bases, J lost 2 bases, and 20 bases lay in between. The germline gives CDR1 SQVTM, CDR2 ANQGSEA. CDR3 loop: CSVGQGISLLQETQYF. The CDR3 bases are TGCAGCGTTGGTCAGGGGATCTCTCTTTTGCAAGAGACCCAGTACTTC.